The clone carrying this T cell receptor beta chain was seen repeatedly, ten times or more. Antigen unknown. Regarding treatment: randomized to nivolumab then ipilimumab (arm A) or the reverse (arm B). Patients had received no earlier DNA-damaging chemotherapy. This entry comes from a study of sequential checkpoint blockade in melanoma. Study details: TCRbeta immunosequencing was performed on DNA from around 91 pretreatment melanoma tumor samples.

J gave up 4 bases and V 4 bases, and 8 bases lay outside the gene matches. There are 16 residues in the CDR3. CDR1 is MGHRA and CDR2 is YSYEKL in the germline V gene. Study-level results: In arm A, pretreatment tumor clonality was associated with response.

Method: immunoSEQ multiplex PCR; TCRdb's copy keeps in-frame clones and lacks some. In the table there are some 7,000 clones, about a quarter of which are singletons. This receptor was taken from a human donor with melanoma. Sequencing was performed on tumor tissue (inferred from file names), taken from a patient given nivolumab and ipilimumab in sequence. V gene TRBV4-1 combines with J gene TRBJ2-1; 9 bases fit TRBD2. This CDR3 is CASSPQAGGPYNEQFF. The DNA of the CDR3 is TGCGCCAGCAGCCCCCAAGCGGGGGGCCCTTACAATGAGCAGTTCTTC.